These T cell receptor beta chains were read from a single sample in a study of T cells in Graves' hyperthyroidism and ophthalmopathy. Via MiXCR, TCRdb re-called the multiplex PCR reads, giving one row per CDR3 protein. The sample lists 500,000 or so distinct CDR3 sequences; 17% were seen once. Sequencing was done on a sample of blood. The source of these receptors is a woman aged 18-35 years with Graves' ophthalmopathy. Both conserved end residues are trimmed from each CDR3. A D gene is named only where the DNA matches it firmly. Where a row states a size, it is once, few, many or the class of an expanded clone; other rows omit it.

clone size	D gene	J gene	V gene	CDR3 protein
.	TRBD1	TRBJ2-1	TRBV20-1	SALRWGQDGEQF
many	TRBD2	TRBJ2-1	TRBV11-3	ASSRRTGTSGSEQF
many	.	TRBJ2-1	TRBV6-5	ASSYLIQQVNEQF
many	.	TRBJ2-1	TRBV5-1	ASSFHNEQF
many	TRBD2	TRBJ2-3	TRBV3-1	ASSHGLAGDTQY
many	.	TRBJ1-5	TRBV28	ASRRQVGSNQPQH
few	TRBD1	TRBJ1-5	TRBV4-3	ASSQGTGSTQPQH
.	.	TRBJ1-5	TRBV19	ASSFNGGGSGQPQH
many	.	TRBJ2-3	TRBV11-2	ASSLGERERDTQY
many	.	TRBJ1-1	TRBV30	AWRGGWGEAMNTEAF
many	.	TRBJ1-1	TRBV20-1	SASGGGGVPEAF
few	.	TRBJ2-7	TRBV6-5	ASSYGGNSYEQY
many	.	TRBJ2-1	TRBV7-3	ASSLTNSGSYNEQF
few	.	TRBJ1-3	TRBV4-1	ASSQDRGRGDTIY
many	.	TRBJ2-1	TRBV2	ASIRDSSYNEQF
.	TRBD1	TRBJ1-3	TRBV6-2/TRBV6-3	ASSAGQGVYGNTIY
few	.	TRBJ1-1	TRBV14	ASSPTAVQEAF
few	.	TRBJ1-6	TRBV9	ASSSRAVNSPLH
many	.	TRBJ2-5	TRBV20-1	SARVLDLEETQY
many	.	TRBJ2-5	TRBV7-3	ASSLSTSSETQY
few	.	TRBJ2-2	TRBV11-2	ASSLDWASPSGELF
many	.	TRBJ2-7	TRBV11-2	ASSLERGHAYEQY
many	.	TRBJ1-1	TRBV4-2	ASSQDYGTHTEAF
few	.	TRBJ2-3	TRBV6-2/TRBV6-3	ASSYSETESSTDTQY
many	.	TRBJ2-3	TRBV7-2	ASSLVGGGGFTDTQY
many	TRBD2	TRBJ2-1	TRBV20-1	SAPTSGTNQF
many	.	TRBJ1-2	TRBV12-3/TRBV12-4	ASSQHPVGYT
few	.	TRBJ1-2	TRBV28	ASSVPGRLYGYT